The clone carrying this TCR beta chain was observed a single time. Per the authors' pipeline: The assay estimated nucleated cells by amplifying reference gene primers. TCRdb's table, derived via immunoSEQ multiplex PCR, lists solely in-frame clones and lacks some. D and trimming were read from the DNA, whereas the V and J calls and clone size are those reported in that table. The sample includes 200,000 to 300,000 clones, over 80% of them seen just once. The CDR3 length is 14 residues. Trimming left V 6 bases short and J 5 bases short, with 16 bases between. From germline, CDR1 is SNHLY and CDR2 FYNNEI. This entry is derived from a study of blood T cell repertoires in COVID-19. The wider study: Whether acute or convalescent, the COVID-19 samples came from the United States, Italy and Spain. PBMCs, B-cell-depleted T cells, or T cells were the source of the cDNA or gDNA that made up the material.

This rearrangement joins TRBV2 to TRBJ2-5; possibly TRBD2 for D (6 bases). The clonotype was recovered from a middle-aged woman who had recovered from COVID-19. Sequenced: peripheral blood. As DNA, the CDR3 is TGTGCCAGCAGCGGGAGAGCAGTCCGGGAGACCCAGTACTTC. Translation gives CASSGRAVRETQYF.